This entry lists 6 T cell receptor beta chains sequenced from one sample in a study of graft-versus-host responses after intestinal transplantation. The assay was immunoSEQ multiplex PCR, and TCRdb's table has in-frame clones only and misses some. Altogether more than 95,000 clones are present, more than 85% being singletons, with the ten largest covering about 1%. Their recognized antigens are unknown. This specimen consisted of unstimulated CD4+ T cells sorted from spleen or lymph node cells, obtained before intestinal transplant. These receptors all stem from a human donor who received an intestinal transplant.

The chain links TRBV25-1 to TRBJ1-1; the D gene is possibly TRBD1 (6 bases). CDR1 is MGHDK, CDR2 SYGVNS, per germline. V was clipped by 0 bases and J by 1 base, with 9 bases between them. CDR3 length: 15 residues. The CDR3 here is CASSEYSGQNTEAFF. In nucleotides, the CDR3 is TGTGCCAGCAGTGAATATTCGGGACAGAACACTGAAGCTTTCTTT.

J is TRBJ2-3 and V is TRBV7-2; D unclear. CDR1 SGHTA and CDR2 FQGNSA come from the germline V gene. V was pared by 4 bases and J by 3 bases, with 5 bases between. This CDR3 is built from 12 residues. The CDR3 is CASSSYTDTQYF. The CDR3 DNA follows: TGTGCCAGCAGCTCATATACAGATACGCAGTATTTT.

This chain joins TRBV10-3 and TRBJ1-6, with TRBD1 identical over 7 bases. Germline CDR1 is ENHRY and CDR2 is SYGVKD. CDR3 length: 14 residues. V lost 10 bases and J lost 10; bases outside the gene matches: 13. The CDR3 DNA reads as TGTGCCACCATCGACGGGACAGCCACCTCACCCCTCCACTTT. Its translation is CATIDGTATSPLHF.

The table lists this clone with a few counts. The chain links TRBV2 to TRBJ2-3; D uncertain. The CDR3 has 14 residues. The germline V gene has CDR1 SNHLY and CDR2 FYNNEI. Trimming removed 5 bases from V and 4 bases from J, with 13 bases in between. CDR3 DNA: TGTGCCAGCAGTACCCTTGTAGGACCAGATACGCAGTATTTT. Translating gives CASSTLVGPDTQYF.

The chain joins TRBV20-1 to TRBJ2-3; 11 bases line up with TRBD2. The CDR3 covers 11 residues. V was clipped by 7 bases and J by 14 bases; unmatched bases: 8. Germline CDR1 is DFQATT and CDR2 is SNEGSKA (reference sequence). The CDR3 loop reads CSVIAGGSTYF. The CDR3 DNA follows: TGCAGTGTGATAGCGGGAGGGTCCACGTATTTT.

The chain combines TRBV7-2 with TRBJ1-2; maybe TRBD1 (6 bases). Per the germline V gene, CDR1 is SGHTA and CDR2 is FQGNSA. The CDR3 runs 12 residues. V gave up 5 bases and J gave up 8 bases, with 12 bases separating them. CDR3 DNA: TGTGCCAGCAGCCAACAGGGTCGGGGCTACACCTTC. Its translation is CASSQQGRGYTF.